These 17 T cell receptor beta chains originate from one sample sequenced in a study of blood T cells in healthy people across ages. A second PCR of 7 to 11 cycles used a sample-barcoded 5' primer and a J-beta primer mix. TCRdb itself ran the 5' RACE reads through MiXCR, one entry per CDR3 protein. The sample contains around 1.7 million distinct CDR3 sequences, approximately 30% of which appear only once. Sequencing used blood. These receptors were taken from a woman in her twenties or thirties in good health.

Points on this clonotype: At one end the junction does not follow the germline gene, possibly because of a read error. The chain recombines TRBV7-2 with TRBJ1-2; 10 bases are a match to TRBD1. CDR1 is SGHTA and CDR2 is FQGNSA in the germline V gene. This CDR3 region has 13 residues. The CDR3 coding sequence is TGTGCCAACAGCCCTGGGACAGGGGCTGGCTACACCTTC. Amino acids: CANSPGTGAGYTF.

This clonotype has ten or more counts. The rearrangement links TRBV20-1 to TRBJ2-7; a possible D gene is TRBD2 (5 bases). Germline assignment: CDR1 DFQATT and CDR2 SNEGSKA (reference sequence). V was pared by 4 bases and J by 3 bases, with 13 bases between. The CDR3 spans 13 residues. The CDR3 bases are TGCAGTGCTATCGGGAACGGGCTCTACGAGCAGTACTTC. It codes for CSAIGNGLYEQYF.

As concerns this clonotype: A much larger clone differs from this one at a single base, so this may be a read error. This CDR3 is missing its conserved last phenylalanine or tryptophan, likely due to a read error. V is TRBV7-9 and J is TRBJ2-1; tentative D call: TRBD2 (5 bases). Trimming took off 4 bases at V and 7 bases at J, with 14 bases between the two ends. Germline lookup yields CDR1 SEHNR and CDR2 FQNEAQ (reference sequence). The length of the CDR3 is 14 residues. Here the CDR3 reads CASSWTPLRNEQFV. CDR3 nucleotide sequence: TGTGCCAGCAGCTGGACTCCCCTCAGGAATGAGCAGTTCGTC.

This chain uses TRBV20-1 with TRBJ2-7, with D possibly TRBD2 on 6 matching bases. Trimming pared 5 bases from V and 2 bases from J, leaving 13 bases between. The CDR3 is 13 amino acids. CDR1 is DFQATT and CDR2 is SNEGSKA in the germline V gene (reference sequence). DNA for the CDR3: TGCAGTGCTTGGGCTAGCGTCGCCTACGAGCAGTACTTC. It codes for CSAWASVAYEQYF.

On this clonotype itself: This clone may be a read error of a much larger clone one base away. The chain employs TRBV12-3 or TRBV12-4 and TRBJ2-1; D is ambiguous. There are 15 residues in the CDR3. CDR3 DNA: TGTGCCAGCAGTTTGACGGAGAGCTCCTACAATGGGCAGTTCTTC. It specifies CASSLTESSYNGQFF.

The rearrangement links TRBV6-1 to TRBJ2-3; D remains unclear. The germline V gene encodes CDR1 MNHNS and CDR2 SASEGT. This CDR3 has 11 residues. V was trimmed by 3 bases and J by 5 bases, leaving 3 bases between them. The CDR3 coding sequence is TGTGCCAGCAGTGAGAAAGATACGCAGTATTTT. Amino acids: CASSEKDTQYF.

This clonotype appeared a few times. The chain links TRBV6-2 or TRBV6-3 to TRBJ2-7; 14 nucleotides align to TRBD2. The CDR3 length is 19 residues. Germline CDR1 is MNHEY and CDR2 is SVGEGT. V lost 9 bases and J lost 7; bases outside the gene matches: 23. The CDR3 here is CASSRRGLAGGRVLDEQYF. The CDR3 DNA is TGTGCCAGTAGCCGACGAGGACTAGCGGGAGGACGGGTTTTGGATGAGCAGTACTTC.

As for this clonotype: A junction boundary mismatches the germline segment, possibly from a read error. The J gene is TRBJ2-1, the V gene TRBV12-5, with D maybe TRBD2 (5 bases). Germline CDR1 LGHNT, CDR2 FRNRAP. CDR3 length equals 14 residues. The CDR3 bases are TGTGCTGGTGGTCTAGAAAACGGGAACAATGAGCAGTTCTTC. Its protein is CAGGLENGNNEQFF.

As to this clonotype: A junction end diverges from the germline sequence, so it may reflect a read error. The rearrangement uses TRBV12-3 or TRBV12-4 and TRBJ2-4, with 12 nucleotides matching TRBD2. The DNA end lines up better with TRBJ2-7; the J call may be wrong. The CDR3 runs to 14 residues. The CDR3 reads CAGSLAGGLYEQYF. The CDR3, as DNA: TGTGCCGGCAGCCTAGCGGGGGGGCTCTACGAGCAGTACTTC.

CDR3 in DNA: TGTGCCAGCAGCTTATTCCCGGGACAGGGGATGAACACTGAAGCTTTCTTT. Translation: CASSLFPGQGMNTEAFF. The V gene is TRBV7-2, the J gene TRBJ1-1; 10 positions match TRBD1. The CDR3 has 17 residues. Per germline, CDR1 SGHTA and CDR2 FQGNSA. J lost 0 bases, V lost 2 bases, and 6 bases had no gene match.

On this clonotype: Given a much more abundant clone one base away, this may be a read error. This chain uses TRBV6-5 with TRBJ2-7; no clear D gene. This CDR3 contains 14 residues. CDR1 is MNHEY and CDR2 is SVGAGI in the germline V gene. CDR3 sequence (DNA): TGTGCCGGCAGACCTTTACGGAACTCCTACGAGCAGTACTTC. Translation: CAGRPLRNSYEQYF.

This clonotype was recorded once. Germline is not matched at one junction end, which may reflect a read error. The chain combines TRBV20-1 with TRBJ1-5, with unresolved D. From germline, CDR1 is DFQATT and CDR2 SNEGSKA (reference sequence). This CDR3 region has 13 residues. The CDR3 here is CGAGLLGNQPQHF. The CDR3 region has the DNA TGCGGTGCTGGACTCTTAGGGAATCAGCCCCAGCATTTT.

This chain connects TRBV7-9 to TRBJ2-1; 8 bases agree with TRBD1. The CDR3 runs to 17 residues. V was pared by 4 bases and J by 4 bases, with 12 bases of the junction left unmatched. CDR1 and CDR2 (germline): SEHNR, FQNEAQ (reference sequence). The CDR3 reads CASSSTGGTGFYNEQFF. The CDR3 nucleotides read TGTGCCAGCAGCTCCACAGGGGGTACGGGCTTTTACAATGAGCAGTTCTTC.

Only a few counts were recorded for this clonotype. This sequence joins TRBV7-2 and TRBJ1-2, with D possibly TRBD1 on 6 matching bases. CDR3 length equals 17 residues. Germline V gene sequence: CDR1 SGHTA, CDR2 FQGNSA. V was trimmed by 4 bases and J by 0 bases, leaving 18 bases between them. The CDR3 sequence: CASSSPGAAIPNYGYTF. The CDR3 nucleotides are TGTGCCAGCAGCTCCCCAGGGGCCGCCATACCTAACTATGGCTACACCTTC.

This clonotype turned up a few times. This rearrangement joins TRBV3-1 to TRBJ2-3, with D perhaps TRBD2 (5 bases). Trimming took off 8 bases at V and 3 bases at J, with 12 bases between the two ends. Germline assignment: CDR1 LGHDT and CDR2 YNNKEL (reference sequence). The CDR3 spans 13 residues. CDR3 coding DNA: TGTGCCAGCGCTAGAGCGGCAACAGATACGCAGTATTTT. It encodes CASARAATDTQYF.

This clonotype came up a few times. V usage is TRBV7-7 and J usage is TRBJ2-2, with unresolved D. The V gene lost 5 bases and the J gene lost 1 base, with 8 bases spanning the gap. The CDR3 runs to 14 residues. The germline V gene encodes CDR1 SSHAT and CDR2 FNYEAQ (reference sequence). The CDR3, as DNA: TGTGCCAGCAGCCCCCGAAGGAACACCGGGGAGCTGTTTTTT. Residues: CASSPRRNTGELFF.

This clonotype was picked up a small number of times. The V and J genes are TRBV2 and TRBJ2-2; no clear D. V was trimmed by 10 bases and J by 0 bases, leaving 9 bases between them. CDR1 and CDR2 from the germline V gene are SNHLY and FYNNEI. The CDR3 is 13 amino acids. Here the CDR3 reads CATSLTNTGELFF. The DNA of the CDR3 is TGTGCCACCAGCCTAACGAACACCGGGGAGCTGTTTTTT.